This paragraph covers one TCR beta chain sequence. Its target is not known. Sequencing used immunoSEQ multiplex PCR; TCRdb keeps in-frame clones, though not all of them. The repertoire holds about 2.4 million clones, with roughly 93% as singletons. The CDR3 is made up of 15 amino acids. V was clipped by 4 bases and J by 4 bases; unmatched bases: 6. Germline loops: CDR1 SGHRS, CDR2 YFSETQ. This specimen comes from a study of shared clonotypes between healthy human individuals. General study points: The study found roughly 5% of naive CD4 clonotypes shared across several donors. Sequencing depth was predicted to influence how clonotypes are shared among donors.

This rearrangement joins TRBV5-1 to TRBJ2-5; 11 bases align to TRBD2. This receptor was identified in a man in his late teens or twenties in good health. Some clones in this sample may be carry-over from other donors' samples. The sequencing sample was made of naive CD4+ T cells from PBMCs. This sample's subset: CD45RA+ positively selected. This CDR3 is CASSKLAGVGETQYF. DNA for the CDR3: TGCGCCAGCAGCAAACTAGCGGGAGTAGGAGAGACCCAGTACTTC. Drawing the rest from reference TRBV5-1 and TRBJ2-5, the complete variable domain is KAGVTQTPRYLIKTRGQQVTLSCSPISGHRSVSWYQQTPGQGLQFLFEYFSETQRNKGNFPGRFSGRQFSNSRSEMNVSTLELGDSALYLCASSKLAGVGETQYFGPGTRLLVL.